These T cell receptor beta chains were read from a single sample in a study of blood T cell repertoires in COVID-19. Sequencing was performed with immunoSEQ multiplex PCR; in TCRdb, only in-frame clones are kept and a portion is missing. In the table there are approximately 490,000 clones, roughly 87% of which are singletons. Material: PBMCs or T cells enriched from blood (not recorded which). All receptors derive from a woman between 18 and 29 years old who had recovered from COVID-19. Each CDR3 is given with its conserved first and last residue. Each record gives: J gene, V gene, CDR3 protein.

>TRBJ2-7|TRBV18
CASSPTMTGAYEQYF
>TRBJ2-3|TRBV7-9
CASSWDSLTDTQYF
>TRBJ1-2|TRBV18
CASSPSLGGNGGYTF
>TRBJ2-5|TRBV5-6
CASSSPFTPGAETQYF
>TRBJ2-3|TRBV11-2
CASRPLAGGFGTQYF
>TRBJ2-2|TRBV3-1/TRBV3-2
CASSQVASGRTNTGELFF
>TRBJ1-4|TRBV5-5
CASSQPKGANEKLFF
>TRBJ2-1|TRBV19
CATKRGLNEQFF
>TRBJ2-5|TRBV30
CAWSGGATRGETQYF
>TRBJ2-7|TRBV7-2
CASSLGTNYEQYF
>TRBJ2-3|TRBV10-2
CASSEGGGREDTQYF
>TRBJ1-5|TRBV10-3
CAISETGNQPQHF
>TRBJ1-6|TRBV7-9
CASSSGVILGLGNSPLHF
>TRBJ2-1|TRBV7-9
CASSELSQGEQFF
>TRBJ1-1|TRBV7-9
CASSLLLEAFF
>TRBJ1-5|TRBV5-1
CASSLAGKVSNQPQHF
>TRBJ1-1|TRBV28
CASSVGGGFSISTEAFF
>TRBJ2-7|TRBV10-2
CASSWTVTSYEQYF
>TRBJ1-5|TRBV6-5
CASGQNADQPQHF